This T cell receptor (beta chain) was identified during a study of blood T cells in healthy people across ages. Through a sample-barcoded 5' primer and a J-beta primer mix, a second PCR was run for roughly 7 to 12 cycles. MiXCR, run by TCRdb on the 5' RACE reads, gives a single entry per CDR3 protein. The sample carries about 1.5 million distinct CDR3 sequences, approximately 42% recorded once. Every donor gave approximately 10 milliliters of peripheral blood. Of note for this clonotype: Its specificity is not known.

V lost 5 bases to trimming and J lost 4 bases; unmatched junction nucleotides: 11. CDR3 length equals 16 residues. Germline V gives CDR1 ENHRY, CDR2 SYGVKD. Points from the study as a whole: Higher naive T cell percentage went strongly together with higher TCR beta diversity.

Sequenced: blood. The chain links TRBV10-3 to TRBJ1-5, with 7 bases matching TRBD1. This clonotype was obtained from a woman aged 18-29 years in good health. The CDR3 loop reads CAISNQGTAGNQPQHF. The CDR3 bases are TGTGCCATCAGTAATCAAGGGACAGCCGGGAATCAGCCCCAGCATTTT.